These 10 T cell receptor beta chains came from one sample sequenced in a study of blood T cell repertoires in COVID-19. Sequencing was performed with immunoSEQ multiplex PCR; in TCRdb, only in-frame clones are kept and a portion is missing. The profile covers 310,000 or so clones, with around 85% appearing a single time and roughly 2.1% taken by the ten largest. The sequenced sample consisted of peripheral blood. The receptors originated from a woman aged 30 to 39 who had recovered from COVID-19.

The gene calls are TRBV2 and TRBJ2-7, with 7 bases lining up with TRBD1. Germline CDR1 SNHLY, CDR2 FYNNEI. Germline trimming cut 6 bases from V and 6 bases from J; bases unmatched to any gene: 8. This CDR3 has 13 residues. The CDR3 sequence is CASSLDRVGEQYF. The DNA of the CDR3 is TGTGCCAGCAGCCTAGACAGGGTGGGCGAGCAGTACTTC.

This rearrangement joins TRBV10-2 to TRBJ2-7, with 7 bases matching TRBD2. The germline gives CDR1 WSHSY, CDR2 SAAADI. The trim removed 7 bases at V and 2 bases at J, leaving 5 bases unmatched. This CDR3 is built from 13 residues. The CDR3 nucleotides read TGCGCCAGCAATGGACTAGGGGCCTACGAGCAGTACTTC. Translated: CASNGLGAYEQYF.

The chain couples TRBV5-4 to TRBJ1-4, with D possibly TRBD1 on 5 matching bases. The CDR3 runs 16 residues. Germline values: CDR1 SGHNT, CDR2 YYREEE (reference sequence). V was pared by 4 bases and J by 2 bases, with 15 bases between. The CDR3 bases are TGTGCCAGCAGCCCCTCGGCGGGGGTGACTAATGAAAAACTGTTTTTT. Translating it yields CASSPSAGVTNEKLFF. The full variable domain, in which reference TRBV5-4 and TRBJ1-4 provide the parts outside the CDR3, is ETGVTQSPTHLIKTRGQQVTLRCSSQSGHNTVSWYQQALGQGPQFIFQYYREEENGRGNFPPRFSGLQFPNYSSELNVNALELDDSALYLCASSPSAGVTNEKLFFGSGTQLSVL.

There are a few counts of this clone. The V gene is TRBV7-8, the J gene TRBJ2-1, with a weak D call TRBD2 (6 bases). The ends were cut back, 3 bases at V and 0 bases at J, with 12 bases in the middle. The germline V gene has CDR1 SGHVS and CDR2 FQNEAQ. The CDR3 contains 16 residues. CDR3: CASSLRGGGSYNEQFF. CDR3 DNA sequence: TGTGCCAGCAGCTTGAGGGGAGGTGGCTCCTACAATGAGCAGTTCTTC. The full variable domain, in which reference TRBV7-8 and TRBJ2-1 provide the parts outside the CDR3, is GAGVSQSPRYKVAKRGQDVALRCDPISGHVSLFWYQQALGQGPEFLTYFQNEAQLDKSGLPSDRFFAERPEGSVSTLKIQRTQQEDSAVYLCASSLRGGGSYNEQFFGPGTRLTVL.

The rearrangement links TRBV12-3 or TRBV12-4 to TRBJ1-2; a possible D gene is TRBD1 (5 bases). Trimming took off 4 bases at V and 5 bases at J, with 8 bases between the two ends. The length of the CDR3 is 12 residues. CDR3 DNA sequence: TGTGCCAGCAGTTCAGGGAGGTATGGCTACACCTTC. Amino acids: CASSSGRYGYTF.

V and J are TRBV4-1 and TRBJ1-5, with 8 bases lining up with TRBD1. CDR1 is MGHRA, CDR2 YSYEKL, per germline. The ends lost 2 bases at V and 3 bases at J; junction bases unmatched: 12. The CDR3 is 18 residues long. Here the CDR3 DNA reads TGCGCCAGCAGCCAAATCCGACAGGGGCGACTTTACAATCAGCCCCAGCATTTT. Its translation is CASSQIRQGRLYNQPQHF.

The chain carries TRBV9 and TRBJ2-3; 10 positions match TRBD2. Germline V CDR1 and CDR2: SGDLS, YYNGEE. Trimming removed 3 bases from V and 5 bases from J; junction bases left unmatched: 9. The CDR3 totals 16 residues. CDR3 in DNA: TGTGCCAGCAGCGCCCGACCACTAGCGGGAAGAGATACGCAGTATTTT. Protein: CASSARPLAGRDTQYF.

The genes are TRBV30 and TRBJ2-1; D unclear. Deletions cut 0 bases from V and 8 bases from J, with 5 bases between. The CDR3 consists of 11 residues. Looked up from germline, CDR1 is GTSNPN and CDR2 is SVGIG (reference sequence). The DNA of the CDR3 is TGTGCCTGGAGTGTAAGCTATGAGCAGTTCTTC. This codes for CAWSVSYEQFF.

This clone was detected ten times or more. This chain uses TRBV19 with TRBJ1-3; no definite D call. With 7 bases removed from V and 4 bases from J, the gap between germline ends came to 8 bases. The germline CDR1 and CDR2 sequences are LNHDA and SQIVND (reference sequence). This CDR3 spans 12 amino acids. The CDR3 here is CASKKHGNTIYF. The CDR3 DNA sequence: TGTGCCAGTAAGAAGCACGGAAACACCATATATTTT.

The chain uses TRBV6-5 and TRBJ2-7; a weak D match, TRBD2 (6 bases). The V gene lost 9 bases and the J gene lost 7 bases, with 19 bases spanning the gap. Per the germline V gene, CDR1 is MNHEY and CDR2 is SVGAGI. This CDR3 region has 13 residues. The CDR3 DNA reads as TGTGCCAGGGAGGGTCCCCCTCCGGGGGAGCAGTACTTC. This codes for CAREGPPPGEQYF.